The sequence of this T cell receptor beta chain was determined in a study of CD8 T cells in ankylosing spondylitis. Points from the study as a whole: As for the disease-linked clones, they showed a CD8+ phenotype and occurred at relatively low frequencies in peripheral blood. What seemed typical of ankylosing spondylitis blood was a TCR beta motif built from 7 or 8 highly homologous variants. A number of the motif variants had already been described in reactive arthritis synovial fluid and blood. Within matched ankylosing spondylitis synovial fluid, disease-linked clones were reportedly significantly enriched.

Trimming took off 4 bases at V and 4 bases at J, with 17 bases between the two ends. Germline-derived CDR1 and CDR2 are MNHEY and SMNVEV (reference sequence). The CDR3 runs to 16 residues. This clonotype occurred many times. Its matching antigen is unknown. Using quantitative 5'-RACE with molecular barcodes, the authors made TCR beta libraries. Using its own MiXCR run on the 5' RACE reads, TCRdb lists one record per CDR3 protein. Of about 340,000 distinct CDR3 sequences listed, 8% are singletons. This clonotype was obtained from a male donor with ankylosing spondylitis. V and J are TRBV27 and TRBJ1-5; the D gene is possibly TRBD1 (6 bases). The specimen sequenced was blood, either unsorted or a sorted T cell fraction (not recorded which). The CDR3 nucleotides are TGTGCCAGCAGTTCCAGGGACAACCCTCGAAATCAGCCCCAGCATTTT. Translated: CASSSRDNPRNQPQHF.